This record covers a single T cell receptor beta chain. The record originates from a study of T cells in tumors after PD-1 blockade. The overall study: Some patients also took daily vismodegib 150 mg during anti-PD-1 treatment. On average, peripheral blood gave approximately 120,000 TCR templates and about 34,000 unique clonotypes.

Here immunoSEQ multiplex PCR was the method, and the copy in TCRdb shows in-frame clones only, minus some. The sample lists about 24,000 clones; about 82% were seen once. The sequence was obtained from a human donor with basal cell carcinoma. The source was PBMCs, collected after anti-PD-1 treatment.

The CDR3 DNA reads as TGTGCCTGCTCAGCCTTCTCCTACGAGCAGTACTTC. This encodes CACSAFSYEQYF. J is TRBJ2-7 and V is TRBV30, with D unclear. CDR1 and CDR2 from the germline V gene are GTSNPN and SVGIG (reference sequence). The CDR3 is made up of 12 amino acids. The V gene lost 6 bases and the J gene lost 0 bases, with 9 bases spanning the gap.